This T cell receptor beta chain came from a study of T cell responses to AZD1222 COVID-19 vaccine. Regarding the study as a whole: Reports say nearly half of spike-specific TCRs go after unmutated variant regions. Spike-wide vaccine-associated CD4 TCRs dominated at 160-218 and 743-854. Two AZD1222 administrations were followed by greater Spike-specific TCR breadth and depth. Repertoire sampling was restricted to post-peak T cell response timepoints.

Concerning this clone: Its antigen is not identified.

Profiled with immunoSEQ multiplex PCR; TCRdb holds only in-frame clones, not every one. In the table there are some 98,000 clones, 88% of which are singletons. Per the germline V gene, CDR1 is SGHTA and CDR2 is FQGNSA. The V segment lost 2 bases and the J segment 6 bases; nucleotides outside the gene matches: 8. The CDR3 is 18 amino acids. The sequencing used peripheral blood, collected 28 days after the second AZD1222 dose. The receptor was derived from an adult who received the AZD1222 COVID-19 vaccine. The chain uses TRBV7-2 and TRBJ2-1; 15 nucleotides match TRBD2. CDR3 in DNA: TGTGCCAGCAGCTTAACCGGGACTAGCGGGAGGATCGGCAATGAGCAGTTCTTC. It is translated as CASSLTGTSGRIGNEQFF.